What follows are 18 T cell receptor beta chains derived from one specimen sequenced in a study of OX40 agonist ivuxolimab in advanced cancers. Profiled with immunoSEQ multiplex PCR; TCRdb holds only in-frame clones, not every one. The data contain over 20,000 clones, around four fifths of them singletons. The sample consisted of CD4+ or CD8+ T cells sorted from blood, taken in a trial of the OX40 agonist ivuxolimab. The receptor set was obtained from an adult with an advanced solid tumor such as melanoma, head and neck, liver or kidney cancer.

V and J are TRBV7-2 and TRBJ2-1, with D unresolved. From germline, CDR1 is SGHTA and CDR2 FQGNSA. The CDR3 totals 13 residues. Trimming took off 2 bases at V and 7 bases at J, with 9 bases between the two ends. Written as DNA, the CDR3 is TGTGCCAGCAGCTTACCATTGTGGAATGAGCAGTTCTTC. Its translation is CASSLPLWNEQFF.

This clone turned up a few times. The V call is TRBV19, the J call TRBJ2-1; 8 bases map to TRBD2. Germline CDR1 LNHDA, CDR2 SQIVND (reference sequence). This CDR3 is built from 17 residues. Trimming at V came to 5 bases and at J to 4 bases, leaving 13 bases not matched to a gene. CDR3 sequence (DNA): TGTGCCAGTAGTGATCCCTGGGGCGGGGGGTCTTACAATGAGCAGTTCTTC. Translation: CASSDPWGGGSYNEQFF.

The chain couples TRBV28 to TRBJ1-2; TRBD1 agrees at 7 bases. Losses at the gene ends were 6 bases for V and 4 bases for J; bases not matched to a gene: 11. The CDR3 runs to 15 residues. Per the germline V gene, CDR1 is MDHEN and CDR2 is SYDVKM. The CDR3 bases are TGTGCCAGCAGACCCCGGGACAGACCCGTCTATGGCTACACCTTC. It encodes CASRPRDRPVYGYTF.

The chain carries TRBV6-5 and TRBJ1-2; D gene unclear. CDR1 and CDR2 from the germline V gene are MNHEY and SVGAGI. The CDR3 extends over 12 amino acids. V shed 7 bases and J shed 7 bases, with 13 bases lying between them. This CDR3 is CASTPRRGGYTF. Here the CDR3 DNA reads TGTGCCAGCACGCCCAGGCGCGGTGGCTACACCTTC.

This chain links TRBV5-1 with TRBJ2-3; D possibly uses TRBD1 or TRBD2 (5 bases each). Per germline, CDR1 SGHRS and CDR2 YFSETQ. Between the trimmed V and J ends, which lost 6 bases and 2 bases, there was a span of 13 bases. The CDR3 sequence is 14 residues long. The CDR3 here is CASNLGEITDTQYF. The DNA of the CDR3 is TGCGCCAGCAACCTGGGGGAGATCACAGATACGCAGTATTTT.

The genes are TRBV9 and TRBJ2-3; perhaps TRBD1 as D (5 bases). The CDR3 is 15 amino acids. Germline CDR1 SGDLS, CDR2 YYNGEE. Trimming took 0 bases from V and 2 from J, leaving 10 bases between them. The CDR3 DNA sequence: TGTGCCAGCAGCGTAGAAAGGGGCACCACAGATACGCAGTATTTT. Protein: CASSVERGTTDTQYF.

This sequence joins TRBV10-3 and TRBJ1-1; D is unresolved. Germline loops: CDR1 ENHRY, CDR2 SYGVKD. V lost 6 bases, J lost 4 bases, and 12 bases lay in between. The CDR3 is 13 amino acids. CDR3 DNA sequence: TGTGCCATCAGCATAGGGTGGGGCACTGAAGCTTTCTTT. It encodes CAISIGWGTEAFF.

V is TRBV14 and J is TRBJ2-3; 9 nucleotides agree with TRBD2. The CDR3 is made up of 16 amino acids. The V gene end was trimmed by 6 bases and the J gene end by 2 bases; junction bases not matched to a gene: 9. Germline CDR1 and CDR2: SGHDN and FVKESK. The CDR3 nucleotides read TGTGCCAGCAGTCAATATCAGCGGGGGGTCACAGATACGCAGTATTTT. Amino acids: CASSQYQRGVTDTQYF.

V and J are TRBV28 and TRBJ1-2; a possible D gene is TRBD1 (5 bases). CDR3 length equals 15 residues. V dropped 3 bases and J dropped 4 bases, with 15 bases sitting between them. Germline assignment: CDR1 MDHEN and CDR2 SYDVKM. CDR3 nucleotide sequence: TGTGCCAGCAGTTTCCGGGACCGACCCCTCTATGGCTACACCTTC. The encoded protein is CASSFRDRPLYGYTF.

The CDR3 sequence is CASRLFSNQPQHF. CDR3 bases: TGTGCCAGCAGACTTTTTAGCAATCAGCCCCAGCATTTT. The rearrangement joins TRBV6-1 to TRBJ1-5, with no clear D. The germline gives CDR1 MNHNS, CDR2 SASEGT. Trimming left V 6 bases short and J 0 bases short, with 6 bases between. The CDR3 covers 13 residues.

This chain joins TRBV18 and TRBJ2-2; 7 bases line up with TRBD1. The CDR3 is 16 residues long. The V gene's germline CDR1 is KGHSH and CDR2 LQKENI. The V segment lost 3 bases and the J segment 6 bases; nucleotides outside the gene matches: 10. CDR3 loop: CASSPKTGSGPGELFF. In DNA, the CDR3 is TGTGCCAGCTCACCGAAGACAGGGTCGGGCCCCGGGGAGCTGTTTTTT.

The chain has TRBV5-1 and TRBJ2-4; either TRBD1 or TRBD2 may supply D (5 bases each). The V and J ends lost 0 bases and 0 bases respectively, with 13 bases between them. CDR1 and CDR2 from the germline V gene are SGHRS and YFSETQ. This CDR3 contains 17 residues. As DNA, the CDR3 is TGCGCCAGCAGCTTGGGTCGGGGCGGACTAGCCAAAAACATTCAGTACTTC. Protein product: CASSLGRGGLAKNIQYF.

Written as DNA, the CDR3 is TGTGCCAACTCAAGTTGGACTAGCGAGACCTACGAGCAGTACTTC. Encoded protein: CANSSWTSETYEQYF. The V call is TRBV21-1, the J call TRBJ2-7; the D call in the table, TRBD2, was not verified against the DNA. TRBV21-1 is reported as a pseudogene. The CDR3 is 15 residues long.

In regard to this clone: Compared with germline, one end of the junction differs, possibly owing to a read error. V is TRBV7-9 and J is TRBJ2-2, with 8 bases that match TRBD2. Germline V gene lookup returns CDR1 SEHNR and CDR2 FQNEAQ (reference sequence). This CDR3 has 16 residues. This chain's CDR3 is CASSPGLVPNSGELFF. The CDR3 nucleotides are TGTGCCAGCAGCCCGGGACTAGTCCCGAACAGCGGGGAGCTGTTTTTT.

This clone turned up a few times. Other DNA sequences in this specimen translate into the identical CDR3. The rearrangement joins TRBV7-9 to TRBJ2-1; no firm D call. The CDR3 spans 11 residues. Trimming left V 2 bases short and J 7 bases short, with 3 bases between. Germline lookup yields CDR1 SEHNR and CDR2 FQNEAQ (reference sequence). CDR3: CASSLLNEQFF. Here the CDR3 DNA reads TGTGCCAGCAGCTTACTGAATGAGCAGTTCTTC. Variable domain in full (rest from reference TRBV7-9 and TRBJ2-1): DTGVSQNPRHKITKRGQNVTFRCDPISEHNRLYWYRQTLGQGPEFLTYFQNEAQLEKSRLLSDRFSAERPKGSFSTLEIQRTEQGDSAMYLCASSLLNEQFFGPGTRLTVL.

This chain links TRBV10-3 with TRBJ2-7; D gene ambiguous. Germline CDR1 reads ENHRY; CDR2 reads SYGVKD. The CDR3 has 14 residues. Trimming removed 4 bases at V and 3 bases at J, with 13 bases between. The CDR3 nucleotides are TGTGCCATCAGTGCCACCACCCAGAACTACGAGCAGTACTTC. It codes for CAISATTQNYEQYF.

The chain carries TRBV5-8 and TRBJ2-2; possibly TRBD2 for D (6 bases). V gave up 4 bases and J gave up 6 bases, with 22 bases separating them. The germline gives CDR1 SGHTS, CDR2 YDEGEE. The CDR3 consists of 17 residues. CDR3 amino acids: CASSPLPGALVAGELFF. For the CDR3, the DNA is TGTGCCAGCAGCCCCCTACCGGGAGCCCTGGTCGCCGGGGAGCTGTTTTTT.

The chain has TRBV6-6 and TRBJ1-5; no clear D. Deletions cut 2 bases from V and 5 bases from J, with 10 bases between. CDR3 length: 14 residues. Germline lookup yields CDR1 MNHNY and CDR2 SVGAGI (reference sequence). CDR3 residues: CASSYGGKDQPQHF. CDR3 sequence (DNA): TGTGCCAGCAGTTACGGAGGGAAGGATCAGCCCCAGCATTTT.